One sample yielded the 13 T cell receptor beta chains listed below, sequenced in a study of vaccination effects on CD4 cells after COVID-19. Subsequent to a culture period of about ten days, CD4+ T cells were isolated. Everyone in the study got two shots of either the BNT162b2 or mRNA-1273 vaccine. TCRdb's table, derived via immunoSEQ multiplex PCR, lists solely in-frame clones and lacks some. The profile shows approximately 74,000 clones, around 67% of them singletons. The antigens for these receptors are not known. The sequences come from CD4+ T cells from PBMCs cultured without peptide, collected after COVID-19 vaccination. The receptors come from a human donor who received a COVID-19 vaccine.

The CDR3 region is CASSPLGASGDNEQFF. Here the CDR3 DNA reads TGTGCCAGCAGCCCGCTCGGAGCTAGCGGGGACAATGAGCAGTTCTTC. The chain uses TRBV3-1 (or the pseudogene TRBV3-2) and TRBJ2-1; 9 bases are a match to TRBD2. Germline CDR1 reads LGHDT; CDR2 reads YNNKEL (reference sequence). Trimming cost V 4 bases and J 5 bases; bases outside gene matches: 9. The CDR3 length is 16 residues.

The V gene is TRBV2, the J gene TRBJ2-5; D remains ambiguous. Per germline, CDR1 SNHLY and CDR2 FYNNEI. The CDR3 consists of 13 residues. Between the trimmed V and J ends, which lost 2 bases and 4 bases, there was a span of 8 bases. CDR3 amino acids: CASSELNPETQYF. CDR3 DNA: TGTGCCAGCAGTGAACTCAACCCAGAGACCCAGTACTTC.

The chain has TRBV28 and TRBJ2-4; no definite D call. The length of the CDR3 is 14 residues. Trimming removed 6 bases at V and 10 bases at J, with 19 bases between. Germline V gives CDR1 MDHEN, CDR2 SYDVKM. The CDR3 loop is CASRPSRNHEIQYF. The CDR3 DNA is TGTGCCAGCAGACCCTCCCGGAATCACGAGATTCAGTACTTC.

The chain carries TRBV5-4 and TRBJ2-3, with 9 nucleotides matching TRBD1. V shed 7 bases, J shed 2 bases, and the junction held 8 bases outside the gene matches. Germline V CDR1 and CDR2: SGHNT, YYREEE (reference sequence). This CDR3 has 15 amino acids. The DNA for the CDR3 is TGTGCCAGCCGCCGGGACAGGGCCGCCACAGATACGCAGTATTTT. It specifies CASRRDRAATDTQYF. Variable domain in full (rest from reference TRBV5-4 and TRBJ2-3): ETGVTQSPTHLIKTRGQQVTLRCSSQSGHNTVSWYQQALGQGPQFIFQYYREEENGRGNFPPRFSGLQFPNYSSELNVNALELDDSALYLCASRRDRAATDTQYFGPGTRLTVL.

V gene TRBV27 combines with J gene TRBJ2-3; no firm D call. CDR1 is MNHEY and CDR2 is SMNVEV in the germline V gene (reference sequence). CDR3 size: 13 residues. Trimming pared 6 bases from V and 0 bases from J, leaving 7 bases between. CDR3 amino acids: CASRAHSTDTQYF. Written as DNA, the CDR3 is TGTGCCAGCAGGGCACATAGCACAGATACGCAGTATTTT.

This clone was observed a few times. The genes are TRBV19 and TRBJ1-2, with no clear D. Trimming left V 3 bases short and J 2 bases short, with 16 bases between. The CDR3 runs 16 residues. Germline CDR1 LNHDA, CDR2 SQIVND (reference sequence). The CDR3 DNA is TGTGCCAGTAGTATCAGTTCGCCGAGAAACAACTATGGCTACACCTTC. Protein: CASSISSPRNNYGYTF.

CDR3 nucleotide sequence: TGTGCCAGCAGGCCGCAGGGCGGTATGGAGACCCAGTACTTC. This gives the protein CASRPQGGMETQYF. V is TRBV28 and J is TRBJ2-5; possibly TRBD1 for D (5 bases). V was clipped by 6 bases and J by 5 bases, with 16 bases between them. The germline V gene has CDR1 MDHEN and CDR2 SYDVKM. The CDR3 totals 14 residues.

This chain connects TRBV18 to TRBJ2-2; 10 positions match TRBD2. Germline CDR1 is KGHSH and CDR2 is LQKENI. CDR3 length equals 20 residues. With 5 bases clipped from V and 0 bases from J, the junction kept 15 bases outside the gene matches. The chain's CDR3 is CASSSVVISGGPTNTGELFF. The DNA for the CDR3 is TGTGCCAGCTCATCCGTTGTAATTAGCGGGGGGCCGACGAACACCGGGGAGCTGTTTTTT.

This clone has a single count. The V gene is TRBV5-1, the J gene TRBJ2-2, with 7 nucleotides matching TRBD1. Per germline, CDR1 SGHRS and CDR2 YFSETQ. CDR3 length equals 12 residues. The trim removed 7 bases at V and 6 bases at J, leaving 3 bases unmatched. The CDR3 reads CASLTGAGELFF. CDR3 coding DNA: TGCGCCAGCCTAACAGGGGCCGGGGAGCTGTTTTTT.

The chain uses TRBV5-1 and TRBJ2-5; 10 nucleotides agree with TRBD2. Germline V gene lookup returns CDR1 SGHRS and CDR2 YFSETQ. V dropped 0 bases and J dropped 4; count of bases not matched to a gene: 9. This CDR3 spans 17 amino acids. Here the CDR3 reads CASSLERRLAGAETQYF. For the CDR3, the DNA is TGCGCCAGCAGCTTGGAGCGTCGGCTAGCGGGGGCAGAGACCCAGTACTTC.

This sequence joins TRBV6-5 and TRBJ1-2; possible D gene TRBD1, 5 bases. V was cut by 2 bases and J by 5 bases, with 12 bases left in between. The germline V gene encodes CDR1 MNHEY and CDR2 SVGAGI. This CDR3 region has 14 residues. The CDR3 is CASSYDSILYGYTF. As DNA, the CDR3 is TGTGCCAGCAGTTACGACAGCATCCTATATGGCTACACCTTC.

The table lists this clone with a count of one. The chain's CDR3 is CATSDLGLDINEQFF. CDR3 in DNA: TGTGCCACCAGTGATTTGGGGCTAGACATCAATGAGCAGTTCTTC. This rearrangement joins TRBV24-1 to TRBJ2-1; no clear D. CDR3 length: 15 residues. V was trimmed by 0 bases and J by 6 bases, leaving 11 bases between them. The germline V gene has CDR1 KGHDR and CDR2 SFDVKD.

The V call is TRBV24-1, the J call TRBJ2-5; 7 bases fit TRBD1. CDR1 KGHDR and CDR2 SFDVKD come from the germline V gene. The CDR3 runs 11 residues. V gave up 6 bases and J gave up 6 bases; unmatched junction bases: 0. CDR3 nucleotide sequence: TGTGCCACCAGTAGGGGGCAGACCCAGTACTTC. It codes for CATSRGQTQYF.